A single sample is the source of the 19 T cell receptor beta chains below, sequenced in a study of T cell changes during pregnancy in multiple sclerosis. This table comes from immunoSEQ multiplex PCR, and its TCRdb copy is limited to in-frame clones, with some not included. Here the sample spans approximately 20,000 clones, more than 80% being singletons. Specimen: CD8+ T cells from peripheral blood mononuclear cells, collected in the third trimester of pregnancy. All receptors derive from a female donor in good health, enrolled as a control in a pregnancy study.

The rearrangement uses TRBV27 and TRBJ2-7, with 8 bases identical to TRBD2. Germline V lookup: CDR1 MNHEY, CDR2 SMNVEV (reference sequence). CDR3 length equals 13 residues. The V gene end was trimmed by 0 bases and the J gene end by 6 bases; junction bases not matched to a gene: 1. CDR3 amino acids: CASSLSAGGEQYF. The CDR3 DNA follows: TGTGCCAGCAGTTTATCTGCGGGAGGCGAGCAGTACTTC.

The gene calls are TRBV4-3 and TRBJ1-2, with D maybe TRBD1 (6 bases). This CDR3 region has 16 residues. Germline loops: CDR1 LGHNA, CDR2 YSLEER. V lost 1 base, J lost 3 bases, and 15 bases lay in between. The CDR3 loop reads CASSQGNEGGDYGYTF. Here the CDR3 DNA reads TGCGCCAGCAGCCAAGGAAATGAGGGGGGGGACTATGGCTACACCTTC.

This sequence joins TRBV7-8 and TRBJ2-7; tentatively, D is TRBD2 (5 bases). The germline V gene encodes CDR1 SGHVS and CDR2 FQNEAQ. Trimming removed 5 bases at V and 2 bases at J, with 19 bases between. This CDR3 has 16 residues. The CDR3 here is CASSPFEGSRAYEQYF. CDR3 nucleotides: TGTGCCAGCAGCCCCTTCGAGGGCTCAAGGGCCTACGAGCAGTACTTC.

The chain has TRBV5-4 and TRBJ1-1, with D unresolved. CDR3 length: 17 residues. Germline CDR1 SGHNT, CDR2 YYREEE (reference sequence). The ends were cut back, 4 bases at V and 1 base at J, with 20 bases in the middle. The CDR3 coding sequence is TGTGCCAGCAGCCCGGAGGTTTTCCGGGAAAGGAACACTGAAGCTTTCTTT. Translation gives CASSPEVFRERNTEAFF.

J is TRBJ2-7 and V is TRBV5-6; possibly TRBD1 for D (5 bases). Trimming pared 5 bases from V and 7 bases from J, leaving 13 bases between. The germline gives CDR1 SGHDT, CDR2 YYEEEE. The CDR3 covers 12 residues. CDR3 in DNA: TGTGCCAGCAGGGGCCCGACAGAAGAGCAGTACTTC. As protein: CASRGPTEEQYF.

This rearrangement joins TRBV15 to TRBJ1-5; possibly TRBD1 for D (5 bases). The CDR3 runs to 15 residues. V lost 0 bases to trimming and J lost 3 bases, with 9 bases between them. The germline V gene encodes CDR1 LNHNV and CDR2 YYDKDF (reference sequence). The CDR3 loop is CATSRDGGNNQPQHF. In DNA form, the CDR3 reads TGTGCCACCAGCAGAGATGGGGGGAACAATCAGCCCCAGCATTTT.

This CDR3 is CASSHANGLAGGDEQFF. For the CDR3, the DNA is TGTGCCAGCAGCCATGCGAATGGACTAGCGGGGGGGGATGAGCAGTTCTTC. V usage is TRBV4-2 and J usage is TRBJ2-1, with TRBD2 matching over 15 bases. There are 17 residues in the CDR3. Germline loops: CDR1 LGHNA, CDR2 YNFKEQ. V gave up 3 bases and J gave up 8 bases; unmatched junction bases: 8.

The chain recombines TRBV9 with TRBJ1-3; the D is unclear. V was trimmed by 3 bases and J by 1 base, leaving 8 bases between them. Germline V CDR1 and CDR2: SGDLS, YYNGEE. This CDR3 region has 14 residues. CDR3 sequence reads: CASSASGSGNTIYF. The CDR3 DNA reads TGTGCCAGCAGCGCCTCGGGTTCTGGAAACACCATATATTTT.

The rearrangement uses TRBV4-1 and TRBJ1-5; 8 bases align to TRBD1. The CDR3 extends over 19 amino acids. J was trimmed by 0 bases and V by 1 base; bases with no gene match: 11. Germline lookup yields CDR1 MGHRA and CDR2 YSYEKL. CDR3 protein: CASSQGGTTGGDSNQPQHF. The CDR3 DNA follows: TGCGCCAGCAGCCAAGGTGGGACAACAGGGGGGGATAGCAATCAGCCCCAGCATTTT.

The chain employs TRBV6-5 and TRBJ2-3; D may be TRBD2 (5 bases). This CDR3 has 15 residues. The germline V gene has CDR1 MNHEY and CDR2 SVGAGI. V dropped 3 bases and J dropped 2 bases, with 12 bases sitting between them. CDR3 residues: CASSYRSLATDTQYF. The DNA for the CDR3 is TGTGCCAGCAGTTATCGGTCGCTAGCCACAGATACGCAGTATTTT.

This rearrangement joins TRBV7-2 to TRBJ1-2; D might be TRBD1 (6 bases). Trimming left V 3 bases short and J 4 bases short, with 21 bases between. Looked up from germline, CDR1 is SGHTA and CDR2 is FQGNSA. CDR3 length: 17 residues. CDR3 protein: CASSLVPGAGEGYGYTF. As DNA, the CDR3 is TGTGCCAGCAGCTTGGTTCCAGGGGCCGGCGAGGGCTATGGCTACACCTTC.

For the CDR3, the DNA is TGTGCCACCATCCCCGGGACAGGGCGCGAGCAGTACTTC. Translating gives CATIPGTGREQYF. This sequence joins TRBV27 and TRBJ2-7; 9 bases match TRBD1. With V trimmed by 10 bases and J by 6 bases, 10 bases remained unmatched. Per the germline V gene, CDR1 is MNHEY and CDR2 is SMNVEV (reference sequence). The CDR3 covers 13 residues.

This clone has just a few counts. This chain joins TRBV4-3 and TRBJ2-3; 8 nucleotides match TRBD2. This CDR3 is 15 amino acids long. Trimming at V came to 2 bases and at J to 6 bases, leaving 7 bases not matched to a gene. Germline V gives CDR1 LGHNA, CDR2 YSLEER. The DNA for the CDR3 is TGCGCCAGCAGCCAACTCAGCGGGGGAAGGGATACGCAGTATTTT. It translates to CASSQLSGGRDTQYF.

This clone was counted only a few times. V is TRBV7-9 and J is TRBJ2-1, with D maybe TRBD2 (6 bases). The CDR3 contains 16 residues. V lost 2 bases and J 7 bases, leaving 18 bases between the germline ends. The germline V gene encodes CDR1 SEHNR and CDR2 FQNEAQ (reference sequence). CDR3 sequence: CASSLIGEQAGNEQFF. CDR3 DNA sequence: TGTGCCAGCAGCTTAATCGGGGAGCAGGCGGGGAATGAGCAGTTCTTC.

A single count supports this clone. The chain couples TRBV11-2 to TRBJ2-2, with a possible D match to TRBD1 (6 bases). The CDR3 consists of 16 residues. With 2 bases removed from V and 2 bases from J, the gap between germline ends came to 12 bases. CDR1 and CDR2 from the germline V gene are SGHAT and FQNNGV. The CDR3 sequence: CASSLRPGANTGELFF. In DNA, the CDR3 is TGTGCCAGCAGCTTACGTCCAGGGGCAAACACCGGGGAGCTGTTTTTT.

The rearrangement uses TRBV11-2 and TRBJ2-7; perhaps TRBD1 as D (5 bases). This CDR3 region has 13 residues. The ends were cut back, 2 bases at V and 3 bases at J, with 8 bases in the middle. Germline V gives CDR1 SGHAT, CDR2 FQNNGV. CDR3: CASSLNQGYEQYF. Here the CDR3 DNA reads TGTGCCAGCAGCTTAAACCAGGGCTACGAGCAGTACTTC.

The rearrangement uses TRBV19 and TRBJ2-7; tentatively, D is TRBD2 (5 bases). Per the germline V gene, CDR1 is LNHDA and CDR2 is SQIVND (reference sequence). The V end was cut by 4 bases, the J end by 2 bases, with 9 bases between. This CDR3 contains 13 residues. The CDR3 is CASSRGPPYEQYF. CDR3 DNA sequence: TGTGCCAGTAGTAGAGGGCCCCCCTACGAGCAGTACTTC.

The rearrangement links TRBV5-1 to TRBJ1-6; D may be TRBD1 (6 bases). In germline, CDR1 is SGHRS, CDR2 YFSETQ. There are 16 residues in the CDR3. Trimming took off 0 bases at V and 5 bases at J, with 12 bases between the two ends. CDR3 DNA sequence: TGCGCCAGCAGCTTGGGAGGGACACAAGATAATTCACCCCTCCACTTT. Its translation: CASSLGGTQDNSPLHF.

V and J are TRBV5-5 and TRBJ1-5; D remains ambiguous. CDR1 is SGHKS and CDR2 is YYEKEE in the germline V gene (reference sequence). The CDR3 extends over 14 amino acids. V was cut by 0 bases and J by 6 bases, with 10 bases left in between. CDR3 amino acids: CASSLDGGPQPQHF. CDR3 nucleotide sequence: TGTGCCAGCAGCTTGGATGGAGGCCCTCAGCCCCAGCATTTT.